A single sample gave rise to the 17 T cell receptor beta chains below, sequenced in a study of regulatory T cells in long-lasting Graves disease. Building of the TCR beta libraries involved iRepertoire HTBI primers and Arm-PCR of CDR3 regions. TCRdb re-called the multiplex PCR reads with MiXCR, one entry per CDR3 protein. The table has about 350,000 distinct CDR3 sequences, 16% seen once. As for time point: newly diagnosed GD, antithyroid drugs for less than 3 months. There was RNA extracted from PBMCs, and the TCR library was made from it. These data were likewise used in another study, on T cells in Graves' hyperthyroidism and ophthalmopathy.

Sequencing was performed on peripheral blood mononuclear cells (PBMCs), taken at new diagnosis, from a patient treated with antithyroid drugs. The receptors shown here come from a man aged 35 to 55 with Graves disease.

This clonotype was seen many times. V gene TRBV6-1 combines with J gene TRBJ2-7; TRBD1 matches at 7 bases. Germline CDR1 reads MNHNS; CDR2 reads SASEGT. The CDR3 has 15 amino acids. J gave up 4 bases and V 3 bases, and 9 bases lay outside the gene matches. CDR3 nucleotides: TGTGCCAGCAGTGAGAGGGACAGCCCCGTTTACGAGCAGTACTTC. Its translation is CASSERDSPVYEQYF.

In this sample, this clonotype turned up many times. The chain recombines TRBV20-1 with TRBJ1-4; a weak D match, TRBD1 (6 bases). The CDR3 is 14 residues long. CDR1 and CDR2 from the germline V gene are DFQATT and SNEGSKA (reference sequence). The V gene lost 6 bases and the J gene lost 6 bases, with 17 bases spanning the gap. The CDR3 protein is CSAAGGQAYEKLFF. The CDR3 nucleotides are TGCAGTGCCGCCGGGGGGCAGGCGTATGAAAAACTGTTTTTT.

This clonotype has ten or more counts. CDR3 loop: CASSGGVPINNQPQHF. DNA for the CDR3: TGTGCCAGCAGTGGGGGGGTTCCCATAAACAATCAGCCCCAGCATTTT. V usage is TRBV12-3 or TRBV12-4 and J usage is TRBJ1-5, with TRBD1 as a possible D gene (5 bases). The V end was cut by 5 bases, the J end by 3 bases, with 17 bases between. The CDR3 loop spans 16 amino acids.

Comment on this clonotype: A far larger clone is one nucleotide away, so this likely arose from a read error. The genes are TRBV7-9 and TRBJ2-5; D call uncertain. The ends were cut back, 1 base at V and 8 bases at J, with 14 bases in the middle. The germline CDR1 and CDR2 sequences are SEHNR and FQNEAQ (reference sequence). The CDR3 is 14 amino acids. As DNA, the CDR3 is TGTGCCAGCAGCTTAGGGGGATTAGGAGACACCCAGTACTTC. This encodes CASSLGGLGDTQYF. Drawing the rest from reference TRBV7-9 and TRBJ2-5, the complete variable domain is DTGVSQNPRHKITKRGQNVTFRCDPISEHNRLYWYRQTLGQGPEFLTYFQNEAQLEKSRLLSDRFSAERPKGSFSTLEIQRTEQGDSAMYLCASSLGGLGDTQYFGPGTRLLVL.

There are a few counts of this clonotype. This sequence joins TRBV28 and TRBJ1-5; 7 nucleotides align to TRBD1. Germline V gene lookup returns CDR1 MDHEN and CDR2 SYDVKM. This CDR3 region has 16 residues. After removal of 6 bases from V and 1 base from J, the junction contained 9 bases not matched to a gene. This CDR3 reads CASSSTGLGSNQPQHF. CDR3 bases: TGTGCCAGCAGCTCGACAGGGCTGGGAAGCAATCAGCCCCAGCATTTT.

To note about this clonotype: The likely explanation is a read error, given a far larger clone one base away. This chain joins TRBV12-3 or TRBV12-4 and TRBJ2-5, with 8 bases lining up with TRBD1. This CDR3 has 15 residues. The CDR3 DNA is TGTGCCAGCAGTCCGGGGACAGGATGGGAAGAGACCCAGTGCTTC. This translates into CASSPGTGWEETQCF.

In this sample, this clonotype turned up many times. The rearrangement links TRBV2 to TRBJ2-5, with no clear D. The germline gives CDR1 SNHLY, CDR2 FYNNEI. This CDR3 is built from 13 residues. Trimming removed 5 bases at V and 3 bases at J, with 10 bases between. In nucleotides, the CDR3 is TGTGCCAGCAGTCTCCAAATTAAAGAGACCCAGTACTTC. This sequence encodes CASSLQIKETQYF.

This clonotype was seen ten or more times. The chain joins TRBV28 to TRBJ2-6; D is possibly TRBD2 (6 bases). With 6 bases removed from V and 2 bases from J, the gap between germline ends came to 11 bases. Germline values: CDR1 MDHEN, CDR2 SYDVKM. This CDR3 spans 15 amino acids. The CDR3: CASSLGGAGANVLTF. In nucleotides, the CDR3 is TGTGCCAGCAGCTTGGGGGGAGCTGGGGCCAACGTCCTGACTTTC. Using reference TRBV28 and TRBJ2-6 for the parts outside the CDR3, the full variable domain is DVKVTQSSRYLVKRTGEKVFLECVQDMDHENMFWYRQDPGLGLRLIYFSYDVKMKEKGDIPEGYSVSREKKERFSLILESASTNQTSMYLCASSLGGAGANVLTFGAGSRLTVL.

This clonotype was detected ten times or more. A much larger clone lies one base from this, so it may be a read error. J is TRBJ2-4 and V is TRBV28, with unresolved D. The CDR3 loop spans 14 amino acids. Deletions cut 3 bases from V and 3 bases from J, with 9 bases between. Germline CDR1 MDHEN, CDR2 SYDVKM. The CDR3 DNA sequence: TGTGCCAGCAGTTTTCTACAGATCAAAAACATTCAGTACTTC. Protein sequence: CASSFLQIKNIQYF.

This clonotype was counted ten times or more. The rearrangement uses TRBV27 and TRBJ1-6; D remains ambiguous. Germline V gene lookup returns CDR1 MNHEY and CDR2 SMNVEV (reference sequence). The CDR3 spans 15 residues. Trimming removed 6 bases at V and 7 bases at J, with 16 bases between. For the CDR3, the DNA is TGTGCCAGCAGAAAAGCTGGGGTGCGGAATTCACCCCTCCACTTT. Protein product: CASRKAGVRNSPLHF.

This clonotype has a count of ten or more. Since a much larger clone is just one base distant, this may be a read error. This chain uses TRBV28 with TRBJ2-7; 8 bases line up with TRBD2. The length of the CDR3 is 15 residues. After removal of 7 bases from V and 3 bases from J, the junction contained 11 bases not matched to a gene. CDR1 and CDR2 (germline): MDHEN, SYDVKM. CDR3 in amino acids: CASNVYGGANYEQYF. DNA for the CDR3: TGTGCCAGCAATGTCTACGGGGGGGCCAACTACGAGCAGTACTTC.

This clonotype has a count of ten or more. This chain connects TRBV18 to TRBJ2-3, with 13 bases that match TRBD2. The CDR3 totals 15 residues. V shed 8 bases and J 4 bases; nucleotides not matched to a gene: 6. CDR1 KGHSH and CDR2 LQKENI come from the germline V gene. CDR3 DNA sequence: TGTGCCAGCAGCCCCGGACTAGCGGGGGCAGATACGCAGTATTTT. Protein product: CASSPGLAGADTQYF. Complete variable domain (other parts from reference TRBV18 and TRBJ2-3): NAGVMQNPRHLVRRRGQEARLRCSPMKGHSHVYWYRQLPEEGLKFMVYLQKENIIDESGMPKERFSAEFPKEGPSILRIQQVVRGDSAAYFCASSPGLAGADTQYFGPGTRLTVL.

This clonotype was found many times. The V and J genes are TRBV11-1 and TRBJ2-4; no reliable D call. V shed 2 bases and J shed 7 bases, with 6 bases lying between them. Germline CDR1 and CDR2: SGHAT and FQDESV (reference sequence). This CDR3 is built from 12 residues. CDR3 sequence reads: CASSLNGNIQYF. CDR3 sequence (DNA): TGTGCCAGCAGCTTAAACGGGAACATTCAGTACTTC.

CDR3 nucleotide sequence: TGCGCCAGCAGCTTAGAAACAGGGGTAGACTATAATTCACCCCTCCACTTT. Amino acid sequence: CASSLETGVDYNSPLHF. The chain is built from TRBV5-1 and TRBJ1-6; 7 bases agree with TRBD1. Trimming took 2 bases from V and 3 from J; bases not matched to a gene: 8. This CDR3 spans 17 amino acids. Germline loops: CDR1 SGHRS, CDR2 YFSETQ.

On this clonotype itself: One end of the junction fails to match germline, which may point to a read error. This sequence joins TRBV11-2 and TRBJ2-7; D call uncertain. The CDR3 consists of 13 residues. CDR1 SGHAT and CDR2 FQNNGV come from the germline V gene. The CDR3 bases are TGTGCCAGCAGCTTAGTTATCTCCGACGAGCAGTACTTC. Its protein is CASSLVISDEQYF.

J is TRBJ2-7 and V is TRBV18; perhaps TRBD1 as D (5 bases). V was cut by 8 bases and J by 7 bases, with 15 bases left in between. Looked up from germline, CDR1 is KGHSH and CDR2 is LQKENI. This CDR3 has 12 residues. The CDR3 region is CASTGPTKEQYF. The DNA for the CDR3 is TGTGCCAGCACAGGCCCCACCAAAGAGCAGTACTTC.

There are many counts of this clonotype. The chain uses TRBV6-9 and TRBJ2-3; tentative D call: TRBD2 (6 bases). CDR1 is MNHGY and CDR2 is SVAAGI in the germline V gene. V shed 3 bases and J shed 2 bases, with 18 bases lying between them. This CDR3 has 17 amino acids. CDR3 region: CASSYTDGGRDTDTQYF. CDR3 bases: TGTGCCAGCAGTTACACCGACGGGGGACGGGACACAGATACGCAGTATTTT.